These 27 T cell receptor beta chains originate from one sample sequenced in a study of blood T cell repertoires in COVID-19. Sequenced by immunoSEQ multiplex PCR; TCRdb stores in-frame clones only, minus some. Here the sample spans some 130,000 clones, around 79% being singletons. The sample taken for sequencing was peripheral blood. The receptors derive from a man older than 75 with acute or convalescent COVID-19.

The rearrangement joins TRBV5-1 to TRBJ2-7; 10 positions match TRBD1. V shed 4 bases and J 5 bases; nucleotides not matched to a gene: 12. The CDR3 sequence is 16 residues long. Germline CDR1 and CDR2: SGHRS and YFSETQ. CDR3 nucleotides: TGCGCCAGCAGCCCCCCCCTGGGGACAGGGGATAACGAGCAGTACTTC. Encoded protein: CASSPPLGTGDNEQYF.

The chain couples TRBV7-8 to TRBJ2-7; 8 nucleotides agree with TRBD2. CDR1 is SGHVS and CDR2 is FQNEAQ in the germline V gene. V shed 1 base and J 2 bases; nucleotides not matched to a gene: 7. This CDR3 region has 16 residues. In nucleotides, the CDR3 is TGTGCCAGCAGCTTAGTCGGGGGGGTTTTAGCCTACGAGCAGTACTTC. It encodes CASSLVGGVLAYEQYF.

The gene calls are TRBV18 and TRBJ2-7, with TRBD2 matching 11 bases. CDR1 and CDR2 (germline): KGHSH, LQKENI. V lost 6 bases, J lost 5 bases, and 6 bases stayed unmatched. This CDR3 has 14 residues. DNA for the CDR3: TGTGCCAGCTCGCAAACTAGCGGGGGAAACGAGCAGTACTTC. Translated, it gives CASSQTSGGNEQYF.

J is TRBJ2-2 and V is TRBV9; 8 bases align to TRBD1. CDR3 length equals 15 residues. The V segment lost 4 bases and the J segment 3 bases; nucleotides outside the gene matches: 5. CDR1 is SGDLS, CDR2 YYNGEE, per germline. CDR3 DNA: TGTGCCAGCAGCTCCCAGACAGGGGACACCGGGGAGCTGTTTTTT. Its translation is CASSSQTGDTGELFF.

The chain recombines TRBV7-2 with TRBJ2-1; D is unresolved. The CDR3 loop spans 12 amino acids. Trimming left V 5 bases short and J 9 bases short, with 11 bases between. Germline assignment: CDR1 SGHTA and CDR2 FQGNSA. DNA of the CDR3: TGTGCCAGCAGCCCCCCTTTCGGTGAGCAGTTCTTC. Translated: CASSPPFGEQFF.

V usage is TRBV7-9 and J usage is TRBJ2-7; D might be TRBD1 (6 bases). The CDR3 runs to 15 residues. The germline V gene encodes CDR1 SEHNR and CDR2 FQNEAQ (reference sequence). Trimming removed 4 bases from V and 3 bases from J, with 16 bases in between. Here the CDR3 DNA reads TGTGCCAGCAGCTCCGGGACAAAAAGTGACTACGAGCAGTACTTC. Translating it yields CASSSGTKSDYEQYF.

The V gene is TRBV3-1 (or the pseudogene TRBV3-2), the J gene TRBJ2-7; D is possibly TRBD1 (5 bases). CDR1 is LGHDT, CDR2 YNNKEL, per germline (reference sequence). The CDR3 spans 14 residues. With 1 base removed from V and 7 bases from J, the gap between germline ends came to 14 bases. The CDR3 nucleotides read TGTGCCAGCAGCCAAGTCGATGGGGCGAAGGAGCAGTACTTC. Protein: CASSQVDGAKEQYF.

CDR3 sequence reads: CASRAEPSGQETQYF. The CDR3 DNA follows: TGCGCCAGCAGGGCGGAGCCTAGCGGCCAAGAGACCCAGTACTTC. The chain uses TRBV5-1 and TRBJ2-5; 7 positions agree with TRBD2. The CDR3 has 15 amino acids. The J segment lost 1 base and the V segment lost 5 bases, leaving 8 bases of the junction unmatched. From germline, CDR1 is SGHRS and CDR2 YFSETQ.

CDR3 residues: CASSRGGGGATGELFF. The CDR3 region has the DNA TGCGCCAGCAGCCGGGGCGGAGGGGGGGCTACCGGGGAGCTGTTTTTT. The V call is TRBV4-1, the J call TRBJ2-2; possibly TRBD2 for D (7 bases). The CDR3 is made up of 16 amino acids. V lost 4 bases and J lost 5, with 17 bases in between. Germline CDR1 reads MGHRA; CDR2 reads YSYEKL.

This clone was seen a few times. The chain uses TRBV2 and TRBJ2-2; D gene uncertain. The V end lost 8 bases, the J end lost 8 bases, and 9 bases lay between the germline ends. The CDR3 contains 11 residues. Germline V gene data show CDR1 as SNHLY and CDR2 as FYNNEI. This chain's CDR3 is CASGGWGELFF. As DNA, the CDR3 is TGTGCCAGCGGCGGCTGGGGGGAGCTGTTTTTT.

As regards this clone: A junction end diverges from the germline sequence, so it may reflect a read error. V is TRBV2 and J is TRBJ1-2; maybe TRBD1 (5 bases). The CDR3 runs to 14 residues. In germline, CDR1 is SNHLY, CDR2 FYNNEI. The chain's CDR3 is CASSEGVGYYGYTF. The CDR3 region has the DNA TGTGCCAGCAGCGAAGGGGTCGGGTACTATGGCTACACCTTC. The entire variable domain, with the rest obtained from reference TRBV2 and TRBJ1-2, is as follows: EPEVTQTPSHQVTQMGQEVILRCVPISNHLYFYWYRQILGQKVEFLVSFYNNEISEKSEIFDDQFSVERPDGSNFTLKIRSTKLEDSAMYFCASSEGVGYYGYTFGSGTRLTVV.

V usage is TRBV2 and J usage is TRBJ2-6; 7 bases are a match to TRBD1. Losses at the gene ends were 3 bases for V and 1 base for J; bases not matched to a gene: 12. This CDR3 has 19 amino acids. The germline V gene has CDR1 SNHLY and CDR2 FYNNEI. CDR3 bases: TGTGCCAGCAGTGATTTAGTGGGACAGCGAAGTTCTGGGGCCAACGTCCTGACTTTC. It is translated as CASSDLVGQRSSGANVLTF.

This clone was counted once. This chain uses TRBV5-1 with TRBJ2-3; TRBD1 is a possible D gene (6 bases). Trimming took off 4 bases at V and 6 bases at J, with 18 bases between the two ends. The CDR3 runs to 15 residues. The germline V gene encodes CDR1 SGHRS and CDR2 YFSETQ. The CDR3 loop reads CASSAYRVLADTQYF. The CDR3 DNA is TGCGCCAGCAGCGCGTACAGGGTGCTCGCGGATACGCAGTATTTT.

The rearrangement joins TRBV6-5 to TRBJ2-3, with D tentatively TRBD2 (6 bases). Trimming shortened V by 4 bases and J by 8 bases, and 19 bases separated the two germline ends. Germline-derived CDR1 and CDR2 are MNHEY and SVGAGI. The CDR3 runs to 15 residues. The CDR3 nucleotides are TGTGCCAGCAGTTTAGACAGTGTCAGGAGGGGTACGCAGTATTTT. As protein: CASSLDSVRRGTQYF.

CDR3 DNA sequence: TGTGCCAGCAGCTTAGAGGGGGGGCGCACAGATACGCAGTATTTT. Translated: CASSLEGGRTDTQYF. The rearrangement links TRBV7-3 to TRBJ2-3; tentative D call: TRBD2 (7 bases). This CDR3 spans 15 amino acids. Trimming removed 2 bases at V and 1 base at J, with 10 bases between. Germline lookup yields CDR1 SGHTA and CDR2 FQGTGA.

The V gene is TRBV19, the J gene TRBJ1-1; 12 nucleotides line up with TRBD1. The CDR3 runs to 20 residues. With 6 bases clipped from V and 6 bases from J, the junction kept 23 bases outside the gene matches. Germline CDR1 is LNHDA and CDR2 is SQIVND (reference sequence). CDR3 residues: CASRPLGPSPRDRGRSEAFF. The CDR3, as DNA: TGTGCCAGTAGACCATTGGGCCCCTCACCCAGGGACAGGGGGCGGTCTGAAGCTTTCTTT. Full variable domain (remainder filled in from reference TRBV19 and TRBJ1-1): DGGITQSPKYLFRKEGQNVTLSCEQNLNHDAMYWYRQDPGQGLRLIYYSQIVNDFQKGDIAEGYSVSREKKESFPLTVTSAQKNPTAFYLCASRPLGPSPRDRGRSEAFFGQGTRLTVV.

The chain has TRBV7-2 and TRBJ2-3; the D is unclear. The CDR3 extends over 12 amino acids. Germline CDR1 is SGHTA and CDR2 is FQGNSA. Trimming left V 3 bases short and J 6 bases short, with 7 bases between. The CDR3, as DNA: TGTGCCAGCAGCTTCGGTGCGGATACGCAGTATTTT. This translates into CASSFGADTQYF. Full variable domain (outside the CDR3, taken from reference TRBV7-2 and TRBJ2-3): GAGVSQSPSNKVTEKGKDVELRCDPISGHTALYWYRQSLGQGLEFLIYFQGNSAPDKSGLPSDRFSAERTGGSVSTLTIQRTQQEDSAVYLCASSFGADTQYFGPGTRLTVL.

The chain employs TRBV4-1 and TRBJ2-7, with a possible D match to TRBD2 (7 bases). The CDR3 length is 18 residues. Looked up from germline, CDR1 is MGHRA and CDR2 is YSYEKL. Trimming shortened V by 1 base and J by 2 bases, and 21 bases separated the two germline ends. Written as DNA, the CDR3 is TGCGCCAGCAGCCAAGGTCCCCGAGTAAGGGGGGGAGCCTACGAGCAGTACTTC. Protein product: CASSQGPRVRGGAYEQYF.

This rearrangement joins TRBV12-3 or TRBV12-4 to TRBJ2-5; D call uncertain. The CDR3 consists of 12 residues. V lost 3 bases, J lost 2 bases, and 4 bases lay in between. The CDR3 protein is CASSFGQETQYF. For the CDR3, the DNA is TGTGCCAGCAGTTTCGGGCAAGAGACCCAGTACTTC.

CDR3 amino acids: CASSPGTANTEAFF. The CDR3 DNA sequence: TGCGCCAGCAGCCCAGGGACAGCTAACACTGAAGCTTTCTTT. The rearrangement uses TRBV5-1 and TRBJ1-1; the match to TRBD1 covers 7 bases. This CDR3 is built from 14 residues. V lost 4 bases, J lost 2 bases, and 5 bases stayed unmatched. Germline lookup yields CDR1 SGHRS and CDR2 YFSETQ.

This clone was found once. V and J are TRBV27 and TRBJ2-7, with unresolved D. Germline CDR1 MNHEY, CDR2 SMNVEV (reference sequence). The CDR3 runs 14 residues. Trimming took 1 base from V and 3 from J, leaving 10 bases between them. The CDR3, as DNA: TGTGCCAGCAGTTTATGGCACGGAGACTACGAGCAGTACTTC. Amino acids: CASSLWHGDYEQYF.

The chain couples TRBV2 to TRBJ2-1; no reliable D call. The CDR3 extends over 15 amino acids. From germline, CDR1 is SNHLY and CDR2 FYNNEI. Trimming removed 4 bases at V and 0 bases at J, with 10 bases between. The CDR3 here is CASSVGRSSYNEQFF. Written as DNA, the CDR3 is TGTGCCAGCAGTGTTGGCAGAAGCTCCTACAATGAGCAGTTCTTC.

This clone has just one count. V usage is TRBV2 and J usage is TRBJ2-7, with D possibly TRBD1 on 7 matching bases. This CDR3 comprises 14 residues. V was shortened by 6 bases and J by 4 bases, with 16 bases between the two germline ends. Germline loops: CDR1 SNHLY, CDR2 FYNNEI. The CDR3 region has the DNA TGTGCCAGCAGGGGGGGACAGTTCAGTTACGAGCAGTACTTC. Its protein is CASRGGQFSYEQYF.

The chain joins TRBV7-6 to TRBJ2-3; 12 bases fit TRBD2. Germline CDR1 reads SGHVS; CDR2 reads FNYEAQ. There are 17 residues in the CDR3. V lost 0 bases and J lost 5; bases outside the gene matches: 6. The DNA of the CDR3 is TGTGCCAGCAGCTTAGCACCGACTAGCGGGGGCCAAGATACGCAGTATTTT. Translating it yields CASSLAPTSGGQDTQYF.

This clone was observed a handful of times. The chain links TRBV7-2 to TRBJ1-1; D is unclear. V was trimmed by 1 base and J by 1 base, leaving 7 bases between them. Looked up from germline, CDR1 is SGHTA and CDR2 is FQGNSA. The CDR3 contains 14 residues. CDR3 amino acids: CASSLVSGNTEAFF. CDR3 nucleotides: TGTGCCAGCAGCTTAGTTTCCGGGAACACTGAAGCTTTCTTT.

The CDR3 sequence is CASSGQGLGPQHF. The DNA of the CDR3 is TGTGCCAGTAGTGGACAGGGTTTGGGGCCCCAGCATTTT. V gene TRBV19 combines with J gene TRBJ1-5; 8 nucleotides align to TRBD1. The ends lost 5 bases at V and 9 bases at J; junction bases unmatched: 6. The CDR3 covers 13 residues. Germline V gives CDR1 LNHDA, CDR2 SQIVND (reference sequence).

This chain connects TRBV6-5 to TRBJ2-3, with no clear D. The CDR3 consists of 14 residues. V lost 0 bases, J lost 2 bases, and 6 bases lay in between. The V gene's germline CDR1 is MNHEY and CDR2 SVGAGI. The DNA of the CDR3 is TGTGCCAGCAGTTACTCGTTGGCCACAGATACGCAGTATTTT. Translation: CASSYSLATDTQYF.